The clone carrying this T cell receptor beta chain was seen a handful of times. Its target is unknown. The data derive from a study of PD-1 blockade in mismatch repair-deficient tumors. Study as a whole: Patients had about a dozen mismatch repair-deficient cancer types and were previously treated and progressing.

Trimming left V 4 bases short and J 4 bases short, with 9 bases between. The CDR3 consists of 13 residues. CDR1 is LGHNA and CDR2 is YSLEER in the germline V gene. Three pembrolizumab responders had their TCRs sequenced. Libraries were prepared by immunoSEQ multiplex PCR; TCRdb keeps only in-frame clonotypes and omits some of them. Of 100,000 or so clones in the sample, under 90% were seen once. Findings of the study overall: Tumor-resident clones, often undetectable pretreatment in blood, expanded then contracted after pembrolizumab.

Sequencing was performed on peripheral blood, taken approximately 35 weeks after starting pembrolizumab. The chain employs TRBV4-3 and TRBJ2-3; D tentatively reads TRBD1 or TRBD2 (5 bases each). The sequence was obtained from an adult with mismatch repair-deficient cancer. The CDR3 DNA sequence: TGCGCCAGCAGCCGTCAGGGAGCAGATACGCAGTATTTT. This translates into CASSRQGADTQYF.